Each of the 2 T cell receptor beta chains below was sequenced from the same sample in a study of Ad26.COV2.S vaccination and SARS-CoV-2 variants. The treatment: about 20 received Ad26.COV2.S at low or high dose, single or two shots; five or six received placebo; per-sample allocation not given. Day 63 after the first vaccine or placebo injection was the time point for sampling. Profiled with immunoSEQ multiplex PCR; TCRdb holds only in-frame clones, not every one. The data show roughly 680,000 clones, roughly 90% seen once. The sequenced sample was peripheral blood, obtained in a trial of Ad26.COV2.S vaccine versus placebo. These TCRs come from a person between 18 and 60 years old who received the Ad26.COV2.S COVID-19 vaccine or a placebo.

The V call is TRBV7-8, the J call TRBJ1-3; D may be TRBD1 (5 bases). From germline, CDR1 is SGHVS and CDR2 FQNEAQ. There are 14 residues in the CDR3. V was cut by 5 bases and J by 4 bases, with 12 bases left in between. This CDR3 is CASSAAGAGNTIYF. The CDR3, as DNA: TGTGCCAGCAGCGCGGCCGGGGCCGGAAACACCATATATTTT. Supplemented by reference TRBV7-8 and TRBJ1-3, the full variable domain reads GAGVSQSPRYKVAKRGQDVALRCDPISGHVSLFWYQQALGQGPEFLTYFQNEAQLDKSGLPSDRFFAERPEGSVSTLKIQRTQQEDSAVYLCASSAAGAGNTIYFGEGSWLTVV.

The chain joins TRBV19 to TRBJ2-1; D gene ambiguous. The CDR3 is 14 amino acids. Germline V lookup: CDR1 LNHDA, CDR2 SQIVND (reference sequence). V was clipped by 1 base and J by 6 bases, with 10 bases between them. The CDR3 DNA reads TGTGCCAGTAGTATAGGGCAGACCCTCAATGAGCAGTTCTTC. It codes for CASSIGQTLNEQFF.